The clone carrying this T cell receptor beta chain was counted between two and nine times. Its antigen remains unknown. Patients with uncontrolled infections, other autoimmune diseases, pregnancy or lactation were excluded. This sample stems from a study of T cells in Graves' hyperthyroidism and ophthalmopathy. Whole-study context: Prior to any treatment, at the point of initial diagnosis, peripheral blood was collected.

The CDR3 contains 13 residues. V was shortened by 6 bases and J by 6 bases, with 17 bases between the two germline ends. CDR1 and CDR2 from the germline V gene are DFQATT and SNEGSKA (reference sequence). RNA transcripts served as the template for amplifying TCR beta CDR3 regions. During a first-round RT-PCR of the TCR CDR3, the HTBI primer set was used. TCRdb re-called the multiplex PCR reads through MiXCR, storing one row per CDR3 protein. The table shows 400,000 or so distinct CDR3 sequences, with about 14% occurring only once. Findings of the study overall: In validation, the model predicted ophthalmopathy. These predictions came a median roughly seven months before onset.

The sample consisted of blood. The V gene is TRBV20-1, the J gene TRBJ1-2, with TRBD1 as a possible D gene (6 bases). The receptor was isolated from a woman in her twenties or thirties with Graves' ophthalmopathy. The CDR3, as DNA: TGCAGTGCGGAGGGTCCGGGGGCGAATGGCTACACCTTC. Translating it yields CSAEGPGANGYTF.